The 24 T cell receptor beta chains listed next were all sequenced from one sample in a study of blood T cell dynamics during melanoma immunotherapy. The data were produced by immunoSEQ multiplex PCR, yet TCRdb's version contains in-frame clones alone and is incomplete. The sample shows about 12,000 clones, roughly 88% of them seen only once. Time point specified: week 3, after first cycle of checkpoint inhibitor. The sample consisted of blood, taken from a patient treated with checkpoint blockade. The receptors shown here come from a human donor with melanoma.

The chain joins TRBV2 to TRBJ1-5; 11 positions agree with TRBD1. This CDR3 spans 19 amino acids. Germline V gives CDR1 SNHLY, CDR2 FYNNEI. J gave up 6 bases and V 2 bases, and 15 bases lay outside the gene matches. DNA for the CDR3: TGTGCCAGCAGTGAACGGCGGACGACCAGGACAGGGGGCATTCAGCCCCAGCATTTT. Its translation: CASSERRTTRTGGIQPQHF.

This chain links TRBV6-6 with TRBJ2-3, with 14 positions matching TRBD2. The CDR3 is 15 residues long. Germline V gene sequence: CDR1 MNHNY, CDR2 SVGAGI (reference sequence). With 6 bases clipped from V and 10 bases from J, the junction kept 9 bases outside the gene matches. The DNA of the CDR3 is TGTGCCAGCAGGGCCGGGACTAGCGGGGGTCGGCCGCAGTATTTT. It is translated as CASRAGTSGGRPQYF.

The chain carries TRBV10-3 and TRBJ2-7; 8 bases match TRBD2. Germline-derived CDR1 and CDR2 are ENHRY and SYGVKD. The CDR3 spans 14 residues. The J segment lost 6 bases and the V segment lost 10 bases, leaving 14 bases of the junction unmatched. CDR3 sequence reads: CATKRDAGGSEQYF. In DNA form, the CDR3 reads TGTGCCACCAAGCGGGACGCGGGAGGCTCCGAGCAGTACTTC.

V is TRBV5-8 and J is TRBJ1-4; D gene uncertain. Trimming took 2 bases from V and 5 from J, leaving 4 bases between them. The germline CDR1 and CDR2 sequences are SGHTS and YDEGEE. This CDR3 comprises 12 residues. The CDR3 is CASSFSNEKLFF. In DNA, the CDR3 is TGTGCCAGCAGCTTTTCAAATGAAAAACTGTTTTTT.

The chain carries TRBV19 and TRBJ1-1; 7 nucleotides align to TRBD1. V lost 8 bases, J lost 4 bases, and 7 bases stayed unmatched. Germline CDR1 is LNHDA and CDR2 is SQIVND (reference sequence). The CDR3 is 13 amino acids. CDR3 protein: CASRISGGTEAFF. The CDR3 DNA is TGTGCCAGTCGGATTTCAGGGGGCACTGAAGCTTTCTTT. Looking up the rest from reference TRBV19 and TRBJ1-1 gives the full variable domain: DGGITQSPKYLFRKEGQNVTLSCEQNLNHDAMYWYRQDPGQGLRLIYYSQIVNDFQKGDIAEGYSVSREKKESFPLTVTSAQKNPTAFYLCASRISGGTEAFFGQGTRLTVV.

This clone was seen only once. The chain has TRBV2 and TRBJ1-5; D is possibly TRBD1 (6 bases). Germline V CDR1 and CDR2: SNHLY, FYNNEI. This CDR3 spans 13 amino acids. Trimming took off 4 bases at V and 6 bases at J, with 10 bases between the two ends. The CDR3 DNA follows: TGTGCCAGCAGTGCACGAGGGGGTCAGCCCCAGCATTTT. Translating it yields CASSARGGQPQHF.

This chain connects TRBV19 to TRBJ2-3; D unresolved. Germline V lookup: CDR1 LNHDA, CDR2 SQIVND (reference sequence). With 7 bases removed from V and 4 bases from J, the gap between germline ends came to 15 bases. The CDR3 runs 14 residues. The CDR3 sequence: CASNQGLDPDTQYF. Here the CDR3 DNA reads TGTGCCAGTAACCAAGGGCTAGATCCAGATACGCAGTATTTT.

The V call is TRBV7-3, the J call TRBJ1-1, with D possibly matching TRBD1 (5 bases). Trimming took 4 bases from V and 1 from J, leaving 10 bases between them. Germline V gene data show CDR1 as SGHTA and CDR2 as FQGTGA. This CDR3 has 14 residues. The CDR3 nucleotides read TGTGCCAGCAGCTCAATGGGGGGGAACACTGAAGCTTTCTTT. It is translated as CASSSMGGNTEAFF.

The rearrangement uses TRBV7-3 and TRBJ1-1, with D maybe TRBD1 (6 bases). The ends were cut back, 3 bases at V and 0 bases at J, with 8 bases in the middle. Germline CDR1 SGHTA, CDR2 FQGTGA. This CDR3 contains 14 residues. Written as DNA, the CDR3 is TGTGCCAGCAGCTTGGGGGGCGTGAACACTGAAGCTTTCTTT. Its translation is CASSLGGVNTEAFF. The entire variable domain, with the rest obtained from reference TRBV7-3 and TRBJ1-1, is as follows: GAGVSQTPSNKVTEKGKYVELRCDPISGHTALYWYRQSLGQGPEFLIYFQGTGAADDSGLPNDRFFAVRPEGSVSTLKIQRTERGDSAVYLCASSLGGVNTEAFFGQGTRLTVV.

On this clone itself: The junction does not match germline at one end; this may be a read error. This sequence joins TRBV10-3 and TRBJ1-5; no clear D gene. The CDR3 covers 13 residues. Germline CDR1 reads ENHRY; CDR2 reads SYGVKD. The CDR3 spells CATSGSENQPQHF. The CDR3 DNA sequence: TGTGCCACCAGTGGGAGTGAGAATCAGCCCCAGCATTTT.

The chain uses TRBV2 and TRBJ2-1; 9 nucleotides align to TRBD1. The germline CDR1 and CDR2 sequences are SNHLY and FYNNEI. V was pared by 6 bases and J by 7 bases, with 7 bases of the junction left unmatched. CDR3 size: 14 residues. CDR3 sequence reads: CASSLQGADNEQFF. CDR3 nucleotides: TGTGCCAGCAGCTTACAGGGGGCGGATAATGAGCAGTTCTTC.

This chain connects TRBV5-8 to TRBJ2-7, with D perhaps TRBD2 (5 bases). Germline V gene data show CDR1 as SGHTS and CDR2 as YDEGEE. Trimming stripped 4 bases from V and 0 bases from J, with 8 bases between. The CDR3 sequence is 13 residues long. CDR3: CASSLRASYEQYF. The CDR3 DNA reads as TGTGCCAGCAGCCTGCGGGCCTCCTACGAGCAGTACTTC.

This chain joins TRBV4-1 and TRBJ2-7; TRBD2 aligns across 8 bases. CDR3 length equals 15 residues. Germline V gives CDR1 MGHRA, CDR2 YSYEKL. Losses at the gene ends were 6 bases for V and 3 bases for J; bases not matched to a gene: 10. The CDR3 here is CASRLAGTRNYEQYF. CDR3 nucleotides: TGCGCCAGCAGACTTGCCGGGACTAGGAACTACGAGCAGTACTTC.

This clone was recorded once. The chain couples TRBV7-6 to TRBJ2-7, with D perhaps being TRBD1 or TRBD2 (6 bases each). Trimming shortened V by 5 bases and J by 7 bases, and 21 bases separated the two germline ends. CDR1 and CDR2 from the germline V gene are SGHVS and FNYEAQ. This CDR3 is built from 15 residues. The CDR3 reads CASSLTLRGVGEQYF. CDR3 nucleotide sequence: TGTGCCAGCAGCCTAACCCTGAGGGGGGTTGGGGAGCAGTACTTC.

This clone was seen more than once but under ten times. The V call is TRBV6-6, the J call TRBJ2-5; a possible D gene is TRBD2 (5 bases). The end of the DNA is better explained by TRBJ2-7, so the J call may be wrong. The CDR3 loop spans 14 amino acids. Germline V gene data show CDR1 as MNHNY and CDR2 as SVGAGI (reference sequence). DNA for the CDR3: TGTGCCAGCGGATCCACTAGTAACGGATACGAGCAGTACTTC. It translates to CASGSTSNGYEQYF.

The chain joins TRBV7-9 to TRBJ1-2; D call uncertain. Germline-derived CDR1 and CDR2 are SEHNR and FQNEAQ (reference sequence). The CDR3 has 12 amino acids. V dropped 1 base and J dropped 4 bases, with 4 bases sitting between them. CDR3 protein: CASSLEPYGYTF. The CDR3, as DNA: TGTGCCAGCAGCTTAGAGCCCTATGGCTACACCTTC. The variable domain in full, completed from reference TRBV7-9 and TRBJ1-2, reads DTGVSQNPRHKITKRGQNVTFRCDPISEHNRLYWYRQTLGQGPEFLTYFQNEAQLEKSRLLSDRFSAERPKGSFSTLEIQRTEQGDSAMYLCASSLEPYGYTFGSGTRLTVV.

The chain has TRBV15 and TRBJ1-5; maybe TRBD1 (6 bases). Germline assignment: CDR1 LNHNV and CDR2 YYDKDF (reference sequence). The CDR3 sequence is 14 residues long. Trimming cost V 0 bases and J 5 bases, with 8 bases left between them. The CDR3 loop reads CATSREQGHQPQHF. The DNA of the CDR3 is TGTGCCACCAGCAGAGAGCAGGGGCATCAGCCCCAGCATTTT.

The rearrangement uses TRBV9 and TRBJ2-1; 9 bases line up with TRBD1. Germline-derived CDR1 and CDR2 are SGDLS and YYNGEE. CDR3 size: 15 residues. J was trimmed by 7 bases and V by 4 bases; bases with no gene match: 9. The CDR3 nucleotides are TGTGCCAGCAGCCCGACAGGGACAGGGCCGAATGAGCAGTTCTTC. Translating it yields CASSPTGTGPNEQFF.

J is TRBJ2-2 and V is TRBV27; D possibly corresponds to TRBD1 (6 bases). CDR3 size: 14 residues. The germline V and J ends were trimmed by 4 bases and 3 bases, with 9 bases remaining between them. CDR1 is MNHEY, CDR2 SMNVEV, per germline (reference sequence). CDR3 loop: CASSSGAYTGELFF. For the CDR3, the DNA is TGTGCCAGCAGTTCAGGGGCCTACACCGGGGAGCTGTTTTTT.

This chain joins TRBV19 and TRBJ1-1; D is undetermined. CDR1 LNHDA and CDR2 SQIVND come from the germline V gene (reference sequence). CDR3 length: 13 amino acids. V was clipped by 2 bases and J by 3 bases, with 7 bases between them. The CDR3 reads CASSIMEHTEAFF. CDR3 in DNA: TGTGCCAGTAGTATAATGGAGCACACTGAAGCTTTCTTT.

The chain joins TRBV18 to TRBJ1-1; the D is unclear. Germline V gene sequence: CDR1 KGHSH, CDR2 LQKENI. The CDR3 extends over 13 amino acids. V shed 6 bases and J shed 1 base, with 9 bases lying between them. In nucleotides, the CDR3 is TGTGCCAGCTCTCCCGATCAGAACACTGAAGCTTTCTTT. It is translated as CASSPDQNTEAFF. Full variable domain (outside the CDR3, taken from reference TRBV18 and TRBJ1-1): NAGVMQNPRHLVRRRGQEARLRCSPMKGHSHVYWYRQLPEEGLKFMVYLQKENIIDESGMPKERFSAEFPKEGPSILRIQQVVRGDSAAYFCASSPDQNTEAFFGQGTRLTVV.

This chain connects TRBV5-1 to TRBJ2-3; 8 bases align to TRBD2. The germline V gene encodes CDR1 SGHRS and CDR2 YFSETQ. The trim removed 2 bases at V and 0 bases at J, leaving 5 bases unmatched. The CDR3 has 16 residues. CDR3 amino acids: CASSLLGTRSTDTQYF. The DNA for the CDR3 is TGCGCCAGCAGCTTACTAGGGACTAGAAGCACAGATACGCAGTATTTT.

V gene TRBV11-3 combines with J gene TRBJ2-3, with D possibly TRBD2 on 5 matching bases. The CDR3 runs 16 residues. V gave up 2 bases and J gave up 0 bases, with 12 bases separating them. The germline V gene has CDR1 SGHNT and CDR2 YENEEA. CDR3 loop: CASSLRAGVSTDTQYF. In nucleotides, the CDR3 is TGTGCCAGCAGCTTAAGGGCCGGGGTCAGCACAGATACGCAGTATTTT.

The rearrangement links TRBV29-1 to TRBJ2-2, with TRBD2 as a possible D gene (6 bases). This CDR3 comprises 12 residues. Trimming stripped 7 bases from V and 9 bases from J, with 15 bases between. Germline V CDR1 and CDR2: SQVTM, ANQGSEA. In DNA form, the CDR3 reads TGCAGCGCCCGGAAGGAGGGCAGGGAGCTGTTTTTT. Its protein is CSARKEGRELFF.